The following is a TCR beta chain sequence with its context. The data derive from a study of blood T cells in healthy people across ages. Study-level background: Capture via template switching afforded approximately one barcoded beta molecule per two T cells.

Alongside a J-beta primer mix, a sample-barcoded 5' primer served in a second PCR lasting about 7 to 12 cycles. One entry per CDR3 protein results from TCRdb running MiXCR on the 5' RACE reads. The sample shows fewer than 700,000 distinct CDR3 sequences, around half of them seen only once. V was clipped by 8 bases and J by 5 bases; unmatched bases: 7. Germline values: CDR1 SQVTM, CDR2 ANQGSEA. The CDR3 runs to 13 residues. The chain recombines TRBV29-1 with TRBJ2-4, with 9 nucleotides matching TRBD2. The specimen was blood. This TCR was recovered from a man of 80 years or more in good health. CDR3 amino acids: CSIGGGGQNIQYF. DNA of the CDR3: TGCAGCATTGGCGGGGGGGGGCAAAACATTCAGTACTTC.